The 27 T cell receptor beta chains below all came from one sample that was sequenced in a study of blood T cell repertoires in COVID-19 (dated by TCRdb to 2019 to 2021). Library generation was performed with the immunoSEQ multiplex PCR assay. TCRdb retrieved this table from immuneACCESS and kept in-frame rearrangements only. Not all clones are present; in checked studies, unresolved V genes account for under half, and no reason is known for the remainder. For this sample the table gives over 250,000 clones, of which 85% were detected only once. Clones ranked in the top ten supply 4.5% to 6% of the sample. The sequencing input was peripheral blood. All receptors come from a man aged 50-59 years with active or convalescent COVID-19.

V usage is TRBV10-3 and J usage is TRBJ2-5, with 14 positions matching TRBD2. The CDR3 covers 17 residues. From germline, CDR1 is ENHRY and CDR2 SYGVKD. V gave up 7 bases and J gave up 2 bases; unmatched junction bases: 9. Written as DNA, the CDR3 is TGTGCCATCACCATGGGGGGGACTAGCGGGAGTCAAGAGACCCAGTACTTC. It specifies CAITMGGTSGSQETQYF.

The chain uses TRBV6-1 and TRBJ1-6, with 8 positions matching TRBD1. Losses at the gene ends were 0 bases for V and 6 bases for J; bases not matched to a gene: 7. Germline CDR1 is MNHNS and CDR2 is SASEGT. CDR3 size: 17 residues. The CDR3 bases are TGTGCCAGCAGTGAAGCGGGGGCAGACAGGGGTAATTCACCCCTCCACTTT. It yields the protein CASSEAGADRGNSPLHF.

The genes are TRBV5-1 and TRBJ1-1, with D unresolved. V was cut by 1 base and J by 5 bases, with 12 bases left in between. The CDR3 contains 14 residues. CDR1 is SGHRS and CDR2 is YFSETQ in the germline V gene. The CDR3, as DNA: TGCGCCAGCAGCTTGTCGGGCCAGCGGACTGAAGCTTTCTTT. Encoded protein: CASSLSGQRTEAFF.

The J gene is TRBJ1-2, the V gene TRBV19, with D perhaps TRBD1 (5 bases). Trimming pared 6 bases from V and 5 bases from J, leaving 22 bases between. Germline assignment: CDR1 LNHDA and CDR2 SQIVND (reference sequence). This CDR3 has 16 residues. The CDR3 spells CASSNVRAAVGYGYTF. The CDR3, as DNA: TGTGCCAGTAGCAACGTCAGGGCAGCCGTTGGTTATGGCTACACCTTC.

This clone has more than one count but fewer than ten. The chain uses TRBV5-1 and TRBJ1-1; D gene uncertain. V was pared by 4 bases and J by 4 bases, with 11 bases between. Germline CDR1 SGHRS, CDR2 YFSETQ. This CDR3 is built from 13 residues. In nucleotides, the CDR3 is TGCGCCAGCAGCCTTCGAGAAATCACTGAAGCTTTCTTT. It codes for CASSLREITEAFF.

The chain couples TRBV28 to TRBJ1-6; possibly TRBD1 for D (6 bases). The germline V and J ends were trimmed by 5 bases and 4 bases, with 12 bases remaining between them. The CDR3 is 15 residues long. Germline values: CDR1 MDHEN, CDR2 SYDVKM. CDR3 bases: TGTGCCAGCAGTGTTGGACAGCGGTATAATTCACCCCTCCACTTT. This sequence encodes CASSVGQRYNSPLHF.

The sample holds a few counts of this clone. The chain recombines TRBV4-3 with TRBJ1-6, with TRBD1 identical over 8 bases. The V gene end was trimmed by 0 bases and the J gene end by 7 bases; junction bases not matched to a gene: 2. Germline CDR1 LGHNA, CDR2 YSLEER. The CDR3 is 15 amino acids. The CDR3 nucleotides are TGCGCCAGCAGCCAAGAGACAGGGGCGAATTCACCCCTCCACTTT. Translating it yields CASSQETGANSPLHF.

The gene calls are TRBV18 and TRBJ2-6; D is uncertain. Germline V lookup: CDR1 KGHSH, CDR2 LQKENI. Trimming pared 0 bases from V and 1 base from J, leaving 7 bases between. CDR3 length equals 16 residues. CDR3 residues: CASSPPRGSGANVLTF. The CDR3 DNA sequence: TGTGCCAGCTCACCACCGAGAGGTTCTGGGGCCAACGTCCTGACTTTC.

The gene calls are TRBV3-1 (or the pseudogene TRBV3-2) and TRBJ2-7; 7 nucleotides line up with TRBD1. V trimming: 0 bases; J trimming: 3 bases; junction bases outside the gene matches: 5. Germline CDR1 and CDR2: LGHDT and YNNKEL (reference sequence). CDR3 length: 15 residues. This CDR3 is CASSQDNRGNYEQYF. As DNA, the CDR3 is TGTGCCAGCAGCCAAGATAACAGGGGAAACTACGAGCAGTACTTC.

The chain has TRBV6-1 and TRBJ2-4; D not certain. CDR3 length: 11 amino acids. Trimming took off 3 bases at V and 8 bases at J, with 5 bases between the two ends. The germline gives CDR1 MNHNS, CDR2 SASEGT. In DNA, the CDR3 is TGTGCCAGCAGTGAGGTAGACATTCAGTACTTC. The encoded protein is CASSEVDIQYF.

CDR3 residues: CASSAPGFRTSGSASTDTQYF. CDR3 coding DNA: TGTGCCAGCAGTGCACCGGGATTTAGGACTAGCGGGAGCGCTAGCACAGATACGCAGTATTTT. The chain carries TRBV28 and TRBJ2-3, with 13 bases fitting TRBD2. Germline loops: CDR1 MDHEN, CDR2 SYDVKM. The CDR3 length is 21 residues. With V trimmed by 5 bases and J by 0 bases, 17 bases remained unmatched. The full variable domain, with the rest looked up from reference TRBV28 and TRBJ2-3, is DVKVTQSSRYLVKRTGEKVFLECVQDMDHENMFWYRQDPGLGLRLIYFSYDVKMKEKGDIPEGYSVSREKKERFSLILESASTNQTSMYLCASSAPGFRTSGSASTDTQYFGPGTRLTVL.

This rearrangement joins TRBV29-1 to TRBJ1-5, with TRBD1 matching over 7 bases. The CDR3 length is 13 residues. Trimming cost V 4 bases and J 6 bases; bases outside gene matches: 6. Germline CDR1 is SQVTM and CDR2 is ANQGSEA. CDR3 bases: TGCAGCGTTGGTGCGGCAGGGGGTCAGCCCCAGCATTTT. This translates into CSVGAAGGQPQHF. Full variable domain (remainder filled in from reference TRBV29-1 and TRBJ1-5): SAVISQKPSRDICQRGTSLTIQCQVDSQVTMMFWYRQQPGQSLTLIATANQGSEATYESGFVIDKFPISRPNLTFSTLTVSNMSPEDSSIYLCSVGAAGGQPQHFGDGTRLSIL.

The V gene is TRBV7-9, the J gene TRBJ1-2; 8 bases line up with TRBD1. The CDR3 is made up of 13 amino acids. The J segment lost 6 bases and the V segment lost 3 bases, leaving 3 bases of the junction unmatched. Germline CDR1 and CDR2: SEHNR and FQNEAQ (reference sequence). The CDR3 bases are TGTGCCAGCAGCTTCACAGGGGGGAATGGCTACACCTTC. Its translation is CASSFTGGNGYTF.

The rearrangement uses TRBV5-6 and TRBJ2-3; 7 nucleotides agree with TRBD2. The CDR3 extends over 15 amino acids. The V segment lost 4 bases and the J segment 2 bases; nucleotides outside the gene matches: 7. Germline V gene lookup returns CDR1 SGHDT and CDR2 YYEEEE. In nucleotides, the CDR3 is TGTGCCAGCAGCACCAGCGGGGTAGACACAGATACGCAGTATTTT. Translating gives CASSTSGVDTDTQYF.

The chain combines TRBV4-1 with TRBJ1-2, with D possibly matching TRBD1 (6 bases). Trimming took 4 bases from V and 4 from J, leaving 16 bases between them. The CDR3 is 15 amino acids. In germline, CDR1 is MGHRA, CDR2 YSYEKL. Written as DNA, the CDR3 is TGCGCCAGCAGCCGAATGACAGGCCTTGGCTATGGCTACACCTTC. Protein product: CASSRMTGLGYGYTF.

The chain is built from TRBV2 and TRBJ2-1; D is unresolved. CDR1 and CDR2 from the germline V gene are SNHLY and FYNNEI. The CDR3 has 13 amino acids. Trimming shortened V by 3 bases and J by 6 bases, and 9 bases separated the two germline ends. In DNA form, the CDR3 reads TGTGCCAGCAGTGAGAGCACTTTCAATGAGCAGTTCTTC. Encoded protein: CASSESTFNEQFF.

This clone has just one count. The chain has TRBV30 and TRBJ1-1; 10 nucleotides line up with TRBD1. Germline assignment: CDR1 GTSNPN and CDR2 SVGIG (reference sequence). The CDR3 spans 15 residues. The V and J ends lost 1 base and 4 bases, in that order; junction bases with no gene match: 6. CDR3 sequence (DNA): TGTGCCTGGAGTGCCGGGACAGGGGTGAGCACTGAAGCTTTCTTT. Encoded protein: CAWSAGTGVSTEAFF.

The table lists this clone with a few counts. The J gene is TRBJ1-1, the V gene TRBV5-1, with 11 positions matching TRBD1. The CDR3 loop spans 16 amino acids. V was pared by 4 bases and J by 5 bases, with 10 bases of the junction left unmatched. Germline CDR1 SGHRS, CDR2 YFSETQ. CDR3 sequence: CASSLGQGAQVTEAFF. CDR3 DNA: TGCGCCAGCAGCCTAGGACAGGGGGCGCAGGTGACTGAAGCTTTCTTT.

V is TRBV4-1 and J is TRBJ1-2; D not resolved. The CDR3 extends over 17 amino acids. Looked up from germline, CDR1 is MGHRA and CDR2 is YSYEKL. The germline V and J ends were trimmed by 0 bases and 2 bases, with 16 bases remaining between them. The DNA for the CDR3 is TGCGCCAGCAGCCAAGATATAAGACAATCGGCGAACTATGGCTACACCTTC. Translation gives CASSQDIRQSANYGYTF.

This clone was observed a handful of times. The V and J genes are TRBV11-2 and TRBJ2-3; TRBD2 agrees at 8 bases. The V and J ends lost 6 bases and 3 bases, in that order; junction bases with no gene match: 2. The CDR3 is 13 amino acids. Germline V lookup: CDR1 SGHAT, CDR2 FQNNGV. CDR3 region: CASSGGRTDTQYF. The CDR3 region has the DNA TGTGCCAGCAGTGGCGGGAGGACAGATACGCAGTATTTT.

The J gene is TRBJ1-2, the V gene TRBV10-3; D not certain. Germline V gene lookup returns CDR1 ENHRY and CDR2 SYGVKD. Between the trimmed V and J ends, which lost 7 bases and 7 bases, there was a span of 13 bases. CDR3 length equals 12 residues. CDR3 coding DNA: TGTGCCATCACGGGAGCCTTAGGTGGCTACACCTTC. Translating it yields CAITGALGGYTF.

The chain couples TRBV18 to TRBJ1-4, with TRBD1 matching 7 bases. Trimming at V came to 5 bases and at J to 7 bases, leaving 16 bases not matched to a gene. Germline V gene lookup returns CDR1 KGHSH and CDR2 LQKENI. CDR3 length equals 17 residues. The CDR3 protein is CASSKNNRQGQGEKLFF. The DNA of the CDR3 is TGTGCCAGCTCAAAAAATAACCGACAGGGTCAAGGTGAAAAACTGTTTTTT.

This clone has only one observation. The chain combines TRBV28 with TRBJ1-1; TRBD1 is a possible D gene (6 bases). The CDR3 runs to 17 residues. The V end was cut by 4 bases, the J end by 2 bases, with 20 bases between. CDR1 is MDHEN and CDR2 is SYDVKM in the germline V gene. The CDR3 sequence is CASSSNSRGWQNTEAFF. The CDR3 region has the DNA TGTGCCAGCAGTTCAAACAGCAGGGGATGGCAAAACACTGAAGCTTTCTTT.

The chain recombines TRBV5-5 with TRBJ1-1; no firm D call. Per germline, CDR1 SGHKS and CDR2 YYEKEE (reference sequence). The CDR3 contains 15 residues. V was cut by 2 bases and J by 0 bases, with 11 bases left in between. CDR3 region: CASSFAGSMNTEAFF. The CDR3 DNA sequence: TGTGCCAGCAGCTTCGCGGGGAGCATGAACACTGAAGCTTTCTTT.

V usage is TRBV7-6 and J usage is TRBJ2-7; weak D call: TRBD2 (7 bases). The CDR3 has 15 amino acids. In germline, CDR1 is SGHVS, CDR2 FNYEAQ. V was clipped by 5 bases and J by 6 bases, with 20 bases between them. CDR3 protein: CASSPSPGGGGEQYF. The CDR3 region has the DNA TGTGCCAGCAGCCCTAGCCCCGGAGGGGGGGGCGAGCAGTACTTC. Drawing the rest from reference TRBV7-6 and TRBJ2-7, the complete variable domain is GAGVSQSPRYKVTKRGQDVALRCDPISGHVSLYWYRQALGQGPEFLTYFNYEAQQDKSGLPNDRFSAERPEGSISTLTIQRTEQRDSAMYRCASSPSPGGGGEQYFGPGTRLTVT.

The rearrangement joins TRBV5-1 to TRBJ2-2; the match to TRBD2 covers 8 bases. With V trimmed by 3 bases and J by 6 bases, 13 bases remained unmatched. CDR3 length: 17 amino acids. Germline CDR1 reads SGHRS; CDR2 reads YFSETQ. In nucleotides, the CDR3 is TGCGCCAGCAGCTATGGGAGGGTAGCGGGAAACGCCGGGGAGCTGTTTTTT. Amino acids: CASSYGRVAGNAGELFF.

This chain joins TRBV4-2 and TRBJ1-4, with D possibly matching TRBD1 (5 bases). This CDR3 comprises 15 residues. The ends were cut back, 0 bases at V and 3 bases at J, with 8 bases in the middle. The germline CDR1 and CDR2 sequences are LGHNA and YNFKEQ. CDR3 loop: CASSQEGLANEKLFF. The CDR3 DNA sequence: TGTGCCAGCAGCCAAGAGGGGCTAGCTAATGAAAAACTGTTTTTT.